Sequencing of this T cell receptor beta chain was carried out in a study of OX40 agonist ivuxolimab in advanced cancers. Study-wide background: It was permissible to have had prior anti-PD-1, anti-PD-L1 or anti-CTLA-4 therapy, and around 40% had some. Study outcomes and limitations: At doses 0.1 to 3.0 mg/kg, CD4+ and CD8+ clones expanded. Average numbers of expanded clones were greater in CD8+ T cells than in CD4+.

The CDR3 extends over 12 amino acids. Unmatched junction bases numbered 0, after V lost 2 bases and J lost 7 bases. CDR1 and CDR2 from the germline V gene are GTSNPN and SVGIG (reference sequence). Measured with immunoSEQ multiplex PCR; TCRdb has only the in-frame clones, and not every one. The table has 70,000 to 80,000 clones, roughly nine tenths seen once; the top ten hold around 0.46%. As concerns this clone: Its antigen is undetermined.

Sequenced here: CD4+ or CD8+ T cells sorted from blood, sampled in a trial of the OX40 agonist ivuxolimab. This sequence originates from an adult with an advanced solid tumor such as melanoma, head and neck, liver or kidney cancer. V gene TRBV30 combines with J gene TRBJ2-1; 9 positions match TRBD2. The CDR3 coding sequence is TGTGCCTGGAGTCTAGCGGGGAATGAGCAGTTCTTC. Translation: CAWSLAGNEQFF.